This T cell receptor (beta chain) was retrieved from a study of T cell responses to AZD1222 COVID-19 vaccine. Assay: immunoSEQ multiplex PCR; the TCRdb copy retains only in-frame clones and omits some. The sample records tens of thousands of clones, about nine tenths being singletons. Germline assignment: CDR1 SGHDN and CDR2 FVKESK. The V gene lost 1 base and the J gene lost 0 bases, with 1 base spanning the gap. The CDR3 is made up of 12 amino acids. General observations from the study: Samples come after the peak T cell response, not at day 14.

By sample share, this clone is medium-sized. Its antigen remains unidentified. V gene TRBV14 combines with J gene TRBJ2-7; D gene uncertain. The input for sequencing was peripheral blood, taken 28 days after the second AZD1222 dose. The source is an adult who received the AZD1222 COVID-19 vaccine. This CDR3 reads CASSQASYEQYF. As DNA, the CDR3 is TGTGCCAGCAGCCAAGCCTCCTACGAGCAGTACTTC.